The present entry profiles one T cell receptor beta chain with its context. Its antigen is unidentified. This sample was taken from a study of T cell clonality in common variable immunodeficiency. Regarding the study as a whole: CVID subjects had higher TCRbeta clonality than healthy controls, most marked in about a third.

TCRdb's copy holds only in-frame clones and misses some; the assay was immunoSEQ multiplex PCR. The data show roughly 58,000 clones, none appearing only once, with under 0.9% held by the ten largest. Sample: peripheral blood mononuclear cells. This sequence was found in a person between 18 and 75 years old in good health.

CDR3 DNA (partial): TGTGCCAGCAGTTACTCCCCAGGAAGCTCCTACAATGAC. Protein sequence: CASSYSPGSSYND. The whole CDR3 protein is CASSYSPGSSYNDYTF. The chain couples TRBV6-2 or TRBV6-3 to TRBJ1-2; unclear D gene. Coverage ceases 3 residues before the CDR3 finishes, and the germline J gene fills in the end. There are 16 residues in the CDR3. The V gene's germline CDR1 is MNHEY and CDR2 SVGEGT.